These T cell receptor beta chains were read from a single sample in a study of T cell repertoires in cytomegalovirus infection. TCRdb reanalysed the reads using MiXCR and keeps one entry per CDR3 protein. The table includes about 920,000 distinct CDR3 sequences, around a third detected once. Antigens for these TCRs are unknown. The sample was cultured CD8+ T cells from PBMCs, taken from culture after CMV antigen stimulation. The receptors were sampled from a human donor in good health (CMV status not recorded). Some clones in this sample may be carry-over from other donors' samples. Both conserved end residues are part of each CDR3. A D gene is named only where the DNA matches it firmly. Not all rows give a size; the values are once, few, many and, for expanded clones, a class.

J,D,size,V,CDR3,DNA
TRBJ1-5,TRBD1,few,TRBV19,CASSIGPGGDSNQPQHF,TGTGCCAGTAGTATTGGTCCAGGGGGAGATAGCAATCAGCCCCAGCATTTT
TRBJ2-3,.,once,TRBV20-1,CSARGATYTDTQYF,TGCAGTGCTAGAGGCGCCACCTACACAGATACGCAGTATTTT
TRBJ2-2,.,many,TRBV6-1,CASREIGELFF,TGTGCCAGCAGAGAGATCGGGGAGCTGTTTTTT
TRBJ2-7,.,.,TRBV15,CATSKQASYEQYF,TGTGCCACCAGCAAACAGGCCTCCTACGAGCAGTACTTC
TRBJ1-1,TRBD1,.,TRBV20-1,CSRDSNTEAFF,TGCAGTAGGGACAGCAACACTGAAGCTTTCTTT
TRBJ1-1,TRBD1,.,TRBV6-1,CASSRLGFAGGANTEAFF,TGTGCCAGCAGTCGGCTGGGTTTTGCAGGGGGCGCGAACACTGAAGCTTTCTTT
TRBJ2-1,TRBD2,many,TRBV7-6,CASSLSGGHNEQFF,TGTGCCAGCAGCTTAAGCGGGGGGCACAATGAGCAGTTCTTC
TRBJ2-2,.,few,TRBV28,CASSLTIHGELFF,TGTGCCAGCAGCCTTACCATCCACGGGGAGCTGTTTTTT
TRBJ2-5,.,.,TRBV19,CASSIDSQRPEQTQYF,TGTGCCAGTAGTATAGACTCACAAAGACCGGAACAGACCCAGTACTTC
TRBJ1-4,.,.,TRBV7-8,CAGSAQAGANEKLFF,TGTGCCGGCAGCGCTCAGGCGGGGGCGAATGAAAAACTGTTTTTT
TRBJ1-1,TRBD1,.,TRBV20-1,CSARAGQENTEAFF,TGCAGTGCTAGAGCCGGACAGGAAAACACTGAAGCTTTCTTT
TRBJ1-1,.,.,TRBV4-1,CASSQEGVENTEAFF,TGCGCCAGCAGCCAAGAGGGGGTTGAGAACACTGAAGCTTTCTTT
TRBJ1-1,.,few,TRBV28,CASSSPRALTGTEAFF,TGTGCCAGCAGTTCCCCTAGGGCTCTAACGGGGACTGAAGCTTTCTTT
TRBJ2-3,TRBD1,.,TRBV27,CASSLGTGVDTQYF,TGTGCCAGCAGTTTAGGGACAGGGGTAGATACGCAGTATTTT
TRBJ2-7,TRBD1,.,TRBV19,CASSIEGTGSYEQYF,TGTGCCAGTAGTATAGAGGGGACAGGTTCCTACGAGCAGTACTTC
TRBJ2-3,.,few,TRBV28,CASSFPLRSSTDTQYF,TGTGCCAGCAGTTTCCCCCTTCGGAGCAGCACAGATACGCAGTATTTT
TRBJ2-7,.,.,TRBV28,CASSLYRQVYGQYF,TGTGCCAGCAGTTTATATCGACAGGTTTACGGACAGTACTTC
TRBJ2-1,.,few,TRBV6-1,CASTTSGSRDEQFF,TGTGCCAGCACCACGTCGGGGTCCCGGGATGAGCAGTTCTTC
TRBJ2-3,TRBD2,.,TRBV2,CASSAAGGMTDTQYF,TGTGCCAGCAGTGCGGCGGGGGGGATGACAGATACGCAGTATTTT
TRBJ1-5,TRBD1,.,TRBV6-2/TRBV6-3,CASSPGGFQHF,TGTGCCAGCAGTCCAGGGGGCTTCCAGCATTTT
TRBJ2-7,.,.,TRBV27,CASTGTDSYEQYF,TGTGCCAGCACGGGGACTGATTCCTACGAGCAGTACTTC
TRBJ2-2,.,few,TRBV7-2,CASSLVGGEDTGELFF,TGTGCCAGCAGCTTAGTAGGGGGTGAGGATACCGGGGAGCTGTTTTTT
TRBJ2-3,TRBD1,few,TRBV7-9,CASSLARYRDSTADTQYF,TGTGCCAGCAGCTTAGCGAGATATAGGGACAGTACTGCAGATACGCAGTATTTT
TRBJ2-7,.,.,TRBV4-2,CASSPLGERYEQYF,TGTGCCAGCTCGCCCTTGGGGGAGCGGTACGAGCAGTACTTC
TRBJ2-7,TRBD1,.,TRBV11-2,CASSSWDRDRGGEQYF,TGTGCCAGCAGCTCCTGGGACCGGGACAGGGGAGGCGAGCAGTACTTC
TRBJ2-1,.,.,TRBV6-2/TRBV6-3,CASLRRAENEQFF,TGTGCCAGCCTACGACGGGCGGAGAATGAGCAGTTCTTC
TRBJ1-1,.,.,TRBV5-1,CASSLDQYEAFF,TGCGCCAGCAGCTTGGATCAGTATGAAGCTTTCTTT
TRBJ2-3,.,few,TRBV19,CATALWGDTQYF,TGTGCAACGGCCCTATGGGGAGATACGCAGTATTTT
TRBJ2-5,TRBD2,few,TRBV25-1,CASSVTSGEHQETQYF,TGTGCCAGCAGTGTAACTAGCGGGGAGCACCAAGAGACCCAGTACTTC
TRBJ1-2,.,.,TRBV7-3,CASSFEVGYGYTF,TGTGCCAGCAGCTTCGAAGTCGGGTACGGCTACACCTTC
TRBJ1-5,.,.,TRBV6-1,CANSGQGYNQPQHF,TGTGCCAACAGTGGGCAGGGATACAATCAGCCCCAGCATTTT
TRBJ2-1,.,once,TRBV15,CATSVDSALHF,TGTGCCACCAGCGTGGACAGTGCCCTCCACTTC
TRBJ2-5,TRBD1,.,TRBV14,CASSQDRFQETQYF,TGTGCCAGCAGCCAGGACAGGTTCCAAGAGACCCAGTACTTC
TRBJ2-7,.,once,TRBV12-3/TRBV12-4,CASSYGRPGTYEQYF,TGTGCCAGCAGTTACGGACGGCCGGGGACCTACGAGCAGTACTTC
TRBJ1-2,.,many,TRBV6-2/TRBV6-3,CASTEGGGPNYGYTF,TGTGCCAGCACCGAAGGGGGAGGACCTAACTATGGCTACACCTTC